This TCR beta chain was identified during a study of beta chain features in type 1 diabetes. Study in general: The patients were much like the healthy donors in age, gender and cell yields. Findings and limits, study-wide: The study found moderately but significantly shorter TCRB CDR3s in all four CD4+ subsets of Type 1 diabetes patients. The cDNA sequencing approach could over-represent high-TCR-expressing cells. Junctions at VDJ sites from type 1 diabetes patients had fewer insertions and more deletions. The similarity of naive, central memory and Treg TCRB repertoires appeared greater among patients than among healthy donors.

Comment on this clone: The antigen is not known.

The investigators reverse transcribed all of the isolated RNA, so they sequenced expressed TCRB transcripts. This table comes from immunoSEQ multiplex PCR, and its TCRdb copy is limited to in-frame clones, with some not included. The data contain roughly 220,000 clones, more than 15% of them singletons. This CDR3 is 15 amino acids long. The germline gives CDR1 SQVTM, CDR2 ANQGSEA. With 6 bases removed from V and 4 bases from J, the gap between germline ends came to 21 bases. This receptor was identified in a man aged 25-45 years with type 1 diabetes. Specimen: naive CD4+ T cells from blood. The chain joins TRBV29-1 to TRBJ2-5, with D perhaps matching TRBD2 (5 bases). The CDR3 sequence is CSVLSVRSRGETQYF. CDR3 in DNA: TGCAGCGTGCTATCAGTCCGGTCCCGGGGAGAGACCCAGTACTTC.